What follows is one T cell receptor beta chain and its context. Its antigen is not known. Trimming removed 7 bases from V and 5 bases from J, with 15 bases in between. The germline V gene encodes CDR1 MNHEY and CDR2 SVGEGT. The CDR3 is 14 amino acids. Clones were sequenced by immunoSEQ multiplex PCR, and TCRdb holds only the in-frame ones, with some missing. Among tens of thousands of clones listed, around 91% were seen once. The data derive from a study of T cell responses to AZD1222 COVID-19 vaccine. Across the study: Second-dose timings of about 4 or about 12 weeks were pooled.

Overall study results and limits: Donors were mostly white British, more females; clonal diversity possibly underestimated. Seropositive at baseline were only a handful of AZD1222 recipients. Spike-specific TCR breadth rose after two AZD1222 doses, and depth rose as well.

V gene TRBV6-2 or TRBV6-3 combines with J gene TRBJ1-5, with a possible D match to TRBD1 (5 bases). This clonotype was obtained from an adult in good health. The material was peripheral blood, obtained on day 0 of AZD1222 vaccination. The CDR3 sequence: CASNPDSPDQPQHF. The DNA for the CDR3 is TGTGCCAGCAACCCAGACAGCCCTGATCAGCCCCAGCATTTT.